This entry lists 32 T cell receptor beta chains sequenced from one sample in a study of radiotherapy plus CTLA-4 blockade in lung cancer. TCRdb's copy holds only in-frame clones and misses some; the assay was immunoSEQ multiplex PCR. In the table there are 65,000 to 95,000 clones, around 87% of which are singletons. The source material was peripheral blood, sampled from a patient treated with radiotherapy plus ipilimumab. These receptors all stem from a human donor with non-small cell lung cancer who had stable disease on radiotherapy plus ipilimumab.

The gene calls are TRBV18 and TRBJ2-3; 7 nucleotides match TRBD2. Germline CDR1 is KGHSH and CDR2 is LQKENI. The length of the CDR3 is 13 residues. Trimming removed 5 bases from V and 4 bases from J; junction bases left unmatched: 3. DNA of the CDR3: TGTGCCAGCTCAACGGGGGGTCCAGATACGCAGTATTTT. Amino acid sequence: CASSTGGPDTQYF.

The genes are TRBV2 and TRBJ1-3; no clear D. There are 11 residues in the CDR3. V lost 2 bases and J 7 bases, leaving 3 bases between the germline ends. Germline values: CDR1 SNHLY, CDR2 FYNNEI. The CDR3 nucleotides read TGTGCCAGCAGTGAAAGCAACACCATATATTTT. It encodes CASSESNTIYF.

The rearrangement links TRBV29-1 to TRBJ1-1; TRBD1 is a possible D gene (5 bases). The CDR3 runs to 16 residues. CDR1 and CDR2 from the germline V gene are SQVTM and ANQGSEA. Trimming removed 7 bases from V and 0 bases from J, with 21 bases in between. Here the CDR3 DNA reads TGCAGCGGCTACTCAGCGGGGCCCGTCATGAACACTGAAGCTTTCTTT. It specifies CSGYSAGPVMNTEAFF.

This rearrangement joins TRBV6-4 to TRBJ2-3; TRBD2 aligns across 9 bases. The CDR3 is 15 residues long. Trimming removed 0 bases from V and 4 bases from J; junction bases left unmatched: 2. Germline CDR1 reads MRHNA; CDR2 reads SNTAGT. The chain's CDR3 is CASSDSAGGADTQYF. The CDR3 region has the DNA TGTGCCAGCAGTGACTCGGCGGGGGGGGCAGATACGCAGTATTTT.

This clone was seen only once. The chain uses TRBV16 and TRBJ1-6; D remains ambiguous. CDR3 length: 17 residues. The germline V gene encodes CDR1 KGHSY and CDR2 FQNENV. V lost 4 bases to trimming and J lost 9 bases, with 22 bases between them. The CDR3 is CASSPQTTSSYLSPLHF. CDR3 nucleotides: TGTGCCAGCAGCCCACAAACGACTAGTAGCTACCTTTCACCCCTCCACTTT.

V is TRBV15 and J is TRBJ1-2; a weak D match, TRBD1 (5 bases). The V gene lost 0 bases and the J gene lost 4 bases, with 12 bases spanning the gap. Germline loops: CDR1 LNHNV, CDR2 YYDKDF (reference sequence). There are 15 residues in the CDR3. The CDR3 spells CATSREKGTAYGYTF. DNA for the CDR3: TGTGCCACCAGCAGAGAGAAAGGGACGGCCTATGGCTACACCTTC.

The gene calls are TRBV2 and TRBJ2-3; D not certain. Trimming left V 5 bases short and J 5 bases short, with 8 bases between. This CDR3 is built from 12 residues. Germline V gene lookup returns CDR1 SNHLY and CDR2 FYNNEI. CDR3 in DNA: TGTGCCAGCAGTAGAGGTCGAGATACGCAGTATTTT. Amino acid sequence: CASSRGRDTQYF.

The chain is built from TRBV7-2 and TRBJ2-7, with TRBD1 identical over 10 bases. The germline CDR1 and CDR2 sequences are SGHTA and FQGNSA. The CDR3 is 15 amino acids. J gave up 2 bases and V 3 bases, and 4 bases lay outside the gene matches. The CDR3 spells CASSFRTGGTYEQYF. CDR3 bases: TGTGCCAGCAGCTTTCGGACAGGGGGTACCTACGAGCAGTACTTC.

This chain connects TRBV7-9 to TRBJ1-2; D is possibly TRBD1 (5 bases). CDR3 length equals 14 residues. Trimming stripped 5 bases from V and 4 bases from J, with 14 bases between. The V gene's germline CDR1 is SEHNR and CDR2 FQNEAQ (reference sequence). CDR3 residues: CASSPLGGGYGYTF. As DNA, the CDR3 is TGTGCCAGCAGCCCCCTGGGGGGTGGCTATGGCTACACCTTC. The complete variable domain, with remaining parts taken from reference TRBV7-9 and TRBJ1-2, reads DTGVSQNPRHKITKRGQNVTFRCDPISEHNRLYWYRQTLGQGPEFLTYFQNEAQLEKSRLLSDRFSAERPKGSFSTLEIQRTEQGDSAMYLCASSPLGGGYGYTFGSGTRLTVV.

The V gene is TRBV11-2, the J gene TRBJ2-3, with a weak D call TRBD1 (6 bases). Looked up from germline, CDR1 is SGHAT and CDR2 is FQNNGV. V was shortened by 4 bases and J by 2 bases, with 10 bases between the two germline ends. CDR3 size: 14 residues. CDR3 in amino acids: CASSYRDNTDTQYF. CDR3 coding DNA: TGTGCCAGCAGCTACCGGGACAACACAGATACGCAGTATTTT. The variable domain in full, completed from reference TRBV11-2 and TRBJ2-3, reads EAGVAQSPRYKIIEKRQSVAFWCNPISGHATLYWYQQILGQGPKLLIQFQNNGVVDDSQLPKDRFSAERLKGVDSTLKIQPAKLEDSAVYLCASSYRDNTDTQYFGPGTRLTVL.

The rearrangement uses TRBV12-5 and TRBJ1-1; D is unclear. The CDR3 has 13 residues. Germline-derived CDR1 and CDR2 are LGHNT and FRNRAP. V gave up 6 bases and J gave up 1 base, with 9 bases separating them. The CDR3 spells CASGTDGNTEAFF. The CDR3 nucleotides are TGTGCTAGTGGGACGGACGGGAACACTGAAGCTTTCTTT. Full variable domain (missing parts from reference TRBV12-5 and TRBJ1-1): DARVTQTPRHKVTEMGQEVTMRCQPILGHNTVFWYRQTMMQGLELLAYFRNRAPLDDSGMPKDRFSAEMPDATLATLKIQPSEPRDSAVYFCASGTDGNTEAFFGQGTRLTVV.

The V call is TRBV5-1, the J call TRBJ2-7; 13 nucleotides line up with TRBD2. This CDR3 is 15 amino acids long. The ends lost 8 bases at V and 2 bases at J; junction bases unmatched: 7. Germline V gene sequence: CDR1 SGHRS, CDR2 YFSETQ. The CDR3 coding sequence is TGCGCCAGTAAGGGACTAGCGGGGCCTACCTACGAGCAGTACTTC. Its protein product is CASKGLAGPTYEQYF.

The chain combines TRBV10-1 with TRBJ1-1, with D tentatively TRBD1 (6 bases). CDR1 and CDR2 from the germline V gene are WNHNN and SYGVQD (reference sequence). Trimming stripped 4 bases from V and 5 bases from J, with 14 bases between. The CDR3 runs 14 residues. CDR3: CASSARGGDTEAFF. In DNA, the CDR3 is TGCGCCAGCAGTGCCAGGGGAGGAGATACTGAAGCTTTCTTT.

This chain joins TRBV7-6 and TRBJ2-7; TRBD2 agrees at 7 bases. There are 14 residues in the CDR3. CDR1 is SGHVS, CDR2 FNYEAQ, per germline. The V segment lost 5 bases and the J segment 2 bases; nucleotides outside the gene matches: 6. CDR3 amino acids: CASSPLGTTYEQYF. For the CDR3, the DNA is TGTGCCAGCAGCCCCCTCGGGACTACCTACGAGCAGTACTTC.

For the CDR3, the DNA is TGTGCCAGCAGCCCTCGGGGGGCAGATACGCAGTATTTT. Residues: CASSPRGADTQYF. The chain carries TRBV11-3 and TRBJ2-3, with 7 nucleotides matching TRBD2. The CDR3 spans 13 residues. Trimming at V came to 5 bases and at J to 4 bases, leaving 3 bases not matched to a gene. From germline, CDR1 is SGHNT and CDR2 YENEEA.

This chain connects TRBV6-6 to TRBJ1-1; tentatively, D is TRBD1 (5 bases). Germline V lookup: CDR1 MNHNY, CDR2 SVGAGI (reference sequence). The CDR3 extends over 14 amino acids. V gave up 5 bases and J gave up 7 bases, with 17 bases separating them. The CDR3 sequence is CASSPIGGGIEAFF. In DNA, the CDR3 is TGTGCCAGCAGTCCTATTGGGGGTGGGATTGAAGCTTTCTTT.

The chain combines TRBV9 with TRBJ1-3, with unresolved D. V gave up 1 base and J gave up 0 bases, with 11 bases separating them. In germline, CDR1 is SGDLS, CDR2 YYNGEE. The CDR3 is 16 amino acids. CDR3 in amino acids: CASSVTGVLSGNTIYF. CDR3 in DNA: TGTGCCAGCAGCGTAACCGGGGTCCTCTCTGGAAACACCATATATTTT.

The chain uses TRBV14 and TRBJ2-5; D perhaps matches TRBD2 (6 bases). The germline V gene encodes CDR1 SGHDN and CDR2 FVKESK. The CDR3 consists of 15 residues. V shed 4 bases and J shed 1 base, with 13 bases lying between them. CDR3 sequence reads: CASSPIRGSQETQYF. The CDR3 DNA sequence: TGTGCCAGCAGCCCCATCCGGGGGAGCCAAGAGACCCAGTACTTC.

The chain recombines TRBV28 with TRBJ2-1; 9 bases are a match to TRBD2. This CDR3 comprises 14 residues. Germline V lookup: CDR1 MDHEN, CDR2 SYDVKM. Trimming removed 7 bases from V and 8 bases from J; junction bases left unmatched: 9. This CDR3 reads CASKKRGDRDEQFF. In DNA, the CDR3 is TGTGCCAGCAAGAAGCGGGGGGATAGGGATGAGCAGTTCTTC.

This rearrangement joins TRBV29-1 to TRBJ2-1; tentatively, D is TRBD2 (6 bases). This CDR3 has 14 residues. Germline V gene sequence: CDR1 SQVTM, CDR2 ANQGSEA. Deletions cut 6 bases from V and 5 bases from J, with 17 bases between. CDR3 nucleotides: TGCAGCGTCGCAAAAGCGGGTCTCGACAATGAGCAGTTCTTC. Encoded protein: CSVAKAGLDNEQFF.

The rearrangement uses TRBV2 and TRBJ1-1; D remains unclear. With 10 bases removed from V and 6 bases from J, the gap between germline ends came to 9 bases. This CDR3 has 10 amino acids. The germline gives CDR1 SNHLY, CDR2 FYNNEI. CDR3 DNA sequence: TGTGCCATCCAAATCGCTGAAGCTTTCTTT. It translates to CAIQIAEAFF.

The rearrangement uses TRBV2 and TRBJ2-1, with 11 bases matching TRBD2. The CDR3 covers 15 residues. V shed 6 bases and J 7 bases; nucleotides not matched to a gene: 8. Germline lookup yields CDR1 SNHLY and CDR2 FYNNEI. CDR3 in DNA: TGTGCCAGCAGGCGGGTAGCGGGGGGGCCAAATGAGCAGTTCTTC. It translates to CASRRVAGGPNEQFF.

The rearrangement joins TRBV6-1 to TRBJ1-4; 7 bases match TRBD1. This CDR3 is built from 17 residues. The V segment lost 0 bases and the J segment 4 bases; nucleotides outside the gene matches: 8. Germline V gene sequence: CDR1 MNHNS, CDR2 SASEGT. The CDR3 bases are TGTGCCAGCAGTGAAGCGGCGACGCAGGGGGGTAATGAAAAACTGTTTTTT. Residues: CASSEAATQGGNEKLFF.

This clone was seen just once. The J gene is TRBJ1-5, the V gene TRBV6-1; D is unresolved. The CDR3 is made up of 17 amino acids. CDR1 and CDR2 (germline): MNHNS, SASEGT. Trimming left V 1 base short and J 4 bases short, with 17 bases between. DNA for the CDR3: TGTGCCAGCAGTGAAGGGTCTGACTGGCAACTGAATCAGCCCCAGCATTTT. Translation gives CASSEGSDWQLNQPQHF.

The CDR3 loop reads CASRDEGDWFSNEQFF. CDR3 in DNA: TGTGCCAGCAGGGACGAGGGGGACTGGTTTTCCAATGAGCAGTTCTTC. The rearrangement joins TRBV2 to TRBJ2-1; D possibly uses TRBD1 or TRBD2 (6 bases each). V was cut by 6 bases and J by 6 bases, with 21 bases left in between. This CDR3 spans 16 amino acids. Germline V gene data show CDR1 as SNHLY and CDR2 as FYNNEI.

V gene TRBV28 combines with J gene TRBJ1-5; D gene uncertain. The V end was cut by 7 bases, the J end by 4 bases, with 11 bases between. From germline, CDR1 is MDHEN and CDR2 SYDVKM. The CDR3 runs to 13 residues. The CDR3 region is CASKAVSNQPQHF. Here the CDR3 DNA reads TGTGCCAGCAAGGCAGTGTCGAATCAGCCCCAGCATTTT.

The chain carries TRBV7-9 and TRBJ2-7, with 8 positions matching TRBD1. Germline V CDR1 and CDR2: SEHNR, FQNEAQ (reference sequence). Losses at the gene ends were 5 bases for V and 0 bases for J; bases not matched to a gene: 12. The CDR3 spans 17 residues. CDR3 coding DNA: TGTGCCAGCAGCCCTCAGGCAGGGGGCCGCTCCTCCTACGAGCAGTACTTC. Its translation is CASSPQAGGRSSYEQYF.

This chain joins TRBV6-6 and TRBJ1-5, with D hard to call. Trimming pared 2 bases from V and 1 base from J, leaving 9 bases between. This CDR3 has 15 amino acids. CDR1 and CDR2 (germline): MNHNY, SVGAGI (reference sequence). The CDR3 is CASSYRRESNQPQHF. Here the CDR3 DNA reads TGTGCCAGCAGTTACAGGAGGGAAAGCAATCAGCCCCAGCATTTT.

This clone was counted only a few times. The chain is built from TRBV28 and TRBJ2-7, with D perhaps matching TRBD1 (6 bases). Deletions cut 7 bases from V and 2 bases from J, with 18 bases between. Germline V lookup: CDR1 MDHEN, CDR2 SYDVKM. This CDR3 contains 15 residues. In DNA form, the CDR3 reads TGTGCCAGCACCTCCGCCCGGGACACCCCCTACGAGCAGTACTTC. It translates to CASTSARDTPYEQYF.

The rearrangement joins TRBV19 to TRBJ1-1; the match to TRBD1 covers 10 bases. CDR1 and CDR2 from the germline V gene are LNHDA and SQIVND (reference sequence). V lost 5 bases and J lost 5; bases outside the gene matches: 8. The length of the CDR3 is 15 residues. CDR3: CASSPTGTGVTEAFF. The CDR3 DNA sequence: TGTGCCAGTAGTCCAACGGGGACAGGGGTGACTGAAGCTTTCTTT.

V and J are TRBV5-1 and TRBJ2-3; 16 bases match TRBD2. The CDR3 loop spans 17 amino acids. Germline assignment: CDR1 SGHRS and CDR2 YFSETQ. Trimming took 4 bases from V and 8 from J; bases not matched to a gene: 10. In DNA form, the CDR3 reads TGCGCCAGCAGCATAGGGACTAGCGGGGGGGCCGGAAGTACGCAGTATTTT. Protein: CASSIGTSGGAGSTQYF.

The chain links TRBV13 to TRBJ2-5; TRBD1 matches at 7 bases. Germline values: CDR1 PRHDT, CDR2 FYEKMQ (reference sequence). The CDR3 runs 14 residues. After removal of 5 bases from V and 2 bases from J, the junction contained 5 bases not matched to a gene. The CDR3 DNA is TGTGCCAGCAGCCTCCGGGACAGTCAAGAGACCCAGTACTTC. Residues: CASSLRDSQETQYF.